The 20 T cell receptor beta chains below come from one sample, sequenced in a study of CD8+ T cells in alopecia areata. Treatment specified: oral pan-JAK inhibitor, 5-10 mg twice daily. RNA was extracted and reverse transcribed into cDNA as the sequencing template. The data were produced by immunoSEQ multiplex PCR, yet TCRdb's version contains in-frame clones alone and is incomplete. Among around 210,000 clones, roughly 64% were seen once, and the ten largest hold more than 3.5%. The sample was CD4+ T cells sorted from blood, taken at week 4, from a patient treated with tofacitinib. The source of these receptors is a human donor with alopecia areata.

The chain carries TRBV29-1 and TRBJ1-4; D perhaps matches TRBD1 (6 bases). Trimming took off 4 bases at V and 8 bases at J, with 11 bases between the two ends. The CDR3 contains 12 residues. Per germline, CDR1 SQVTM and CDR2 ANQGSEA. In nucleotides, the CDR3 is TGCAGCGTTGGGGGGGCAGAAGAAAAACTGTTTTTT. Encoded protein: CSVGGAEEKLFF.

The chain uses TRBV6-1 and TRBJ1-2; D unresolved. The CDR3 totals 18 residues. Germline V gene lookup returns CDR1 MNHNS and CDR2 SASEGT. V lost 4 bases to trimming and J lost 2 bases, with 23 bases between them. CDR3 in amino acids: CASSVIGRRSRPNYGYTF. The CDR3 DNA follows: TGTGCCAGCAGTGTAATTGGCAGGAGGTCCCGCCCGAACTATGGCTACACCTTC.

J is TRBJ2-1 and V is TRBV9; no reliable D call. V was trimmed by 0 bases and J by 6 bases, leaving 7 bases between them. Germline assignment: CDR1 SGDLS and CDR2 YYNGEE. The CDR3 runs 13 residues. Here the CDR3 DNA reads TGTGCCAGCAGCGTAGTCCCTCGCAATGAGCAGTTCTTC. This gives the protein CASSVVPRNEQFF.

The CDR3 is CASSTTETRLAKNIQYF. The CDR3 nucleotides read TGTGCCAGTAGTACGACTGAGACTAGGCTAGCCAAAAACATTCAGTACTTC. V gene TRBV19 combines with J gene TRBJ2-4; D may be TRBD2 (6 bases). The V gene's germline CDR1 is LNHDA and CDR2 SQIVND (reference sequence). V was pared by 4 bases and J by 0 bases, with 16 bases between. This CDR3 is built from 17 residues.

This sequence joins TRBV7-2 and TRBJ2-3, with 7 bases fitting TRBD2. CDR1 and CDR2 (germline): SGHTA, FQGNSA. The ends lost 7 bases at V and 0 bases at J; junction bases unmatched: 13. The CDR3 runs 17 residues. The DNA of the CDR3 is TGTGCCAGCAATCCGTGGGCTAGCGGCTCTAGCACAGATACGCAGTATTTT. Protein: CASNPWASGSSTDTQYF.

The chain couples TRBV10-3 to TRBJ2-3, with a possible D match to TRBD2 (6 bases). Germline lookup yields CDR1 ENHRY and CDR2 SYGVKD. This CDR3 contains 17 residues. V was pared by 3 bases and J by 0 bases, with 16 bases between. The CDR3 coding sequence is TGTGCCATCAGTGAACTGGGACTCGCCAGTAGCACAGATACGCAGTATTTT. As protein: CAISELGLASSTDTQYF.

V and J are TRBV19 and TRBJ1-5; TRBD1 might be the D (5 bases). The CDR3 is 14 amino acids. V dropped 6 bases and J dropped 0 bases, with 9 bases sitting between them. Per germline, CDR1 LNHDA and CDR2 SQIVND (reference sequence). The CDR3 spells CASSGTYSNQPQHF. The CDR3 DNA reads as TGTGCCAGTAGCGGGACTTATAGCAATCAGCCCCAGCATTTT. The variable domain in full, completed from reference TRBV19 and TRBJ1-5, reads DGGITQSPKYLFRKEGQNVTLSCEQNLNHDAMYWYRQDPGQGLRLIYYSQIVNDFQKGDIAEGYSVSREKKESFPLTVTSAQKNPTAFYLCASSGTYSNQPQHFGDGTRLSIL.

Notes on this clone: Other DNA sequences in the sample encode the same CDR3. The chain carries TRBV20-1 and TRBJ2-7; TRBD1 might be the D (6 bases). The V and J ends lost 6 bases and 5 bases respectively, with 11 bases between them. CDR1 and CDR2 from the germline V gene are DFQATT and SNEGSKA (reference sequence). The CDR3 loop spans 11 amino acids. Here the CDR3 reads CSAAQGNEQYF. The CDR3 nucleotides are TGCAGTGCCGCACAGGGAAACGAGCAGTACTTC.

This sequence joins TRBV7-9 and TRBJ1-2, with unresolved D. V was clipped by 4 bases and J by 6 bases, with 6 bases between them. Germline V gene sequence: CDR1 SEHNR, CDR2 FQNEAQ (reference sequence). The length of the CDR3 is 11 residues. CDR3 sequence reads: CASSSRNGYTF. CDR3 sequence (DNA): TGTGCCAGCAGCTCCAGGAATGGCTACACCTTC. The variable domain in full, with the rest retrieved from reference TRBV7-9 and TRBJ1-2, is DTGVSQNPRHKITKRGQNVTFRCDPISEHNRLYWYRQTLGQGPEFLTYFQNEAQLEKSRLLSDRFSAERPKGSFSTLEIQRTEQGDSAMYLCASSSRNGYTFGSGTRLTVV.

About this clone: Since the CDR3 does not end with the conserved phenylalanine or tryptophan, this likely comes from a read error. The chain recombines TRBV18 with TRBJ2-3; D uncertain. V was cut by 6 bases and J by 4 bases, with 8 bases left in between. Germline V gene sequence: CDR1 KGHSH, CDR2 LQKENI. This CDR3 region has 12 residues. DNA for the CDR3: TGTGCCAGCTCGCGGCAGGCAGATACGCAGTATCTT. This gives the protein CASSRQADTQYL.

For the CDR3, the DNA is TGTGCCAGCAGCCCCCCGACGGGCTCCTACGAGCAGTACTTC. This sequence encodes CASSPPTGSYEQYF. The chain uses TRBV7-9 and TRBJ2-7; D is undetermined. V was cut by 5 bases and J by 0 bases, with 11 bases left in between. CDR1 is SEHNR and CDR2 is FQNEAQ in the germline V gene (reference sequence). The CDR3 loop spans 14 amino acids.

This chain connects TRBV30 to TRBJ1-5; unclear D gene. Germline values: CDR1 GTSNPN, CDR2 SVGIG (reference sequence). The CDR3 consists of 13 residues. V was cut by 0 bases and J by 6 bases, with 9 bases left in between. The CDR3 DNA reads TGTGCCTGGAGTGTTCGGCAGGCTCAGCCCCAGCATTTT. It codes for CAWSVRQAQPQHF.

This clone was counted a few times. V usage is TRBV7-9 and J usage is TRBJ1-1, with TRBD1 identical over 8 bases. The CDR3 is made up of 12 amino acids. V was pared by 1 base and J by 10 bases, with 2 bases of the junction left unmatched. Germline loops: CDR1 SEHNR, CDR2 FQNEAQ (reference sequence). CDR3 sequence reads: CASSLDRGGAFF. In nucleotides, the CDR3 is TGTGCCAGCAGCTTAGACAGGGGGGGAGCTTTCTTT.

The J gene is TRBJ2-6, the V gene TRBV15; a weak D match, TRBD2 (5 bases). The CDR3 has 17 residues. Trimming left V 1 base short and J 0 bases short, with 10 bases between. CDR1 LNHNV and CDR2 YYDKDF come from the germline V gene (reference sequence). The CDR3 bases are TGTGCCACCAGCAGAGTGTCGGGATCCTCTGGGGCCAACGTCCTGACTTTC. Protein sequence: CATSRVSGSSGANVLTF.

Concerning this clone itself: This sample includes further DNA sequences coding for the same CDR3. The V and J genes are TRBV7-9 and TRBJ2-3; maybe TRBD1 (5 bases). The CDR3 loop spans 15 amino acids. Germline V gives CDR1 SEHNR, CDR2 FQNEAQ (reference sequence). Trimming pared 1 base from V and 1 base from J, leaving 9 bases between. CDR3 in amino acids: CASSLGGSRTDTQYF. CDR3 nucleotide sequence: TGTGCCAGCAGCTTAGGGGGCAGCCGCACAGATACGCAGTATTTT.

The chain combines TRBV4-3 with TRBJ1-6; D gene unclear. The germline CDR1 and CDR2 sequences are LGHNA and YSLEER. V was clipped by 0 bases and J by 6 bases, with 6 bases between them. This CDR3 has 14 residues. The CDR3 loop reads CASSQERVNSPLHF. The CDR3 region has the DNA TGCGCCAGCAGCCAAGAACGGGTTAATTCACCCCTCCACTTT.

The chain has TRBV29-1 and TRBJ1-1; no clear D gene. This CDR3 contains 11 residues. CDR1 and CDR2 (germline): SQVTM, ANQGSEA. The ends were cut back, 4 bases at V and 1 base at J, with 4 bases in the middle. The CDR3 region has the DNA TGCAGCGTTGTTCCGAACACTGAAGCTTTCTTT. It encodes CSVVPNTEAFF.

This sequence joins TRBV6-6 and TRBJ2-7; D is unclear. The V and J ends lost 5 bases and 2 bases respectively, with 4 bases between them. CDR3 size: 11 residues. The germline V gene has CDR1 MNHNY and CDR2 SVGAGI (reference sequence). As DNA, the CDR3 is TGTGCCAGCAGTCACACCTACGAGCAGTACTTC. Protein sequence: CASSHTYEQYF.

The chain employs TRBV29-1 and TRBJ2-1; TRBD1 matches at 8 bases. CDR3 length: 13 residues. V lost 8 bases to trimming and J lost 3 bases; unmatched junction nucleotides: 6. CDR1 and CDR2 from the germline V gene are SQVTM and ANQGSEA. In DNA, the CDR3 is TGCAGCTCGTGGGGACAGGACTACAATGAGCAGTTCTTC. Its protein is CSSWGQDYNEQFF.

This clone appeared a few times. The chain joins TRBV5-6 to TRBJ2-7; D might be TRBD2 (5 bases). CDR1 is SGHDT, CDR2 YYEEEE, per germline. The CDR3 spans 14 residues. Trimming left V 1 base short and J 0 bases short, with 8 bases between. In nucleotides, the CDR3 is TGTGCCAGCAGCTTGATAGGACTCTCCTACGAGCAGTACTTC. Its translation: CASSLIGLSYEQYF.